A single sample is the source of the 7 T cell receptor beta chains below, sequenced in a study of regulatory T cells in long-lasting Graves disease. The TCR beta library used iRepertoire HTBI primers with Arm-PCR amplification of CDR3. TCRdb re-called the multiplex PCR reads through MiXCR, storing one row per CDR3 protein. Of 580,000 or so distinct CDR3 sequences in the sample, roughly a sixth were seen once. Time point indicated: newly diagnosed GD, antithyroid drugs for less than 3 months. RNA isolated from PBMCs was used to make the TCR library. A further study also used this sample, focusing on T cells in Graves' hyperthyroidism and ophthalmopathy.

The starting material was peripheral blood mononuclear cells (PBMCs), obtained at new diagnosis, from a patient treated with antithyroid drugs. All receptors derive from a man aged 18 to 30 with Graves disease.

This clonotype was observed at least ten times. One end of the junction is discordant with germline, which a read error may explain. The chain is built from TRBV12-3 or TRBV12-4 and TRBJ2-6; D is uncertain. The length of the CDR3 is 9 residues. CDR3 protein: CASTPPQSF. CDR3 nucleotides: TGTGCCAGCACCCCCCCACAGTCTTTC.

In this sample, this clonotype turned up many times. The chain couples TRBV11-2 to TRBJ2-3, with a tentative D call TRBD1 (5 bases). Looked up from germline, CDR1 is SGHAT and CDR2 is FQNNGV. This CDR3 has 14 residues. The V and J ends lost 5 bases and 0 bases respectively, with 9 bases between them. The CDR3 reads CASSIGASTDTQYF. For the CDR3, the DNA is TGTGCCAGCAGCATTGGGGCTAGCACAGATACGCAGTATTTT.

This clonotype turned up a few times. With a much larger clone just one base away, this may be a read error. The chain combines TRBV15 with TRBJ1-5; D unclear. The CDR3 runs to 15 residues. CDR1 is LNHNV and CDR2 is YYDKDF in the germline V gene (reference sequence). V was shortened by 9 bases and J by 5 bases, with 20 bases between the two germline ends. DNA for the CDR3: TGTGCCACGGCCCAAGACCGACGGATAGATCAGCCCCAGCATTTT. It specifies CATAQDRRIDQPQHF.

This clonotype occurred many times. The chain recombines TRBV5-6 with TRBJ2-7, with 8 bases identical to TRBD2. Trimming at V came to 4 bases and at J to 6 bases, leaving 3 bases not matched to a gene. This CDR3 has 12 residues. Germline-derived CDR1 and CDR2 are SGHDT and YYEEEE. CDR3 in amino acids: CASSGLASEQYF. The CDR3 bases are TGTGCCAGCAGCGGACTAGCCTCCGAGCAGTACTTC.

This clonotype showed up just a few times. The genes are TRBV19 and TRBJ2-1; D not resolved. Between the trimmed V and J ends, which lost 0 bases and 7 bases, there was a span of 4 bases. There are 12 residues in the CDR3. The germline V gene has CDR1 LNHDA and CDR2 SQIVND (reference sequence). The CDR3 DNA follows: TGTGCCAGTAGTATAGAGCCTAATGAGCAGTTCTTC. Translated: CASSIEPNEQFF.

This CDR3 reads CASSLAPAGSGNTIYF. The CDR3 coding sequence is TGTGCCAGCAGCTTAGCGCCGGCAGGCTCTGGAAACACCATATATTTT. The gene calls are TRBV7-9 and TRBJ1-3; the D is unclear. The CDR3 covers 16 residues. The germline V gene encodes CDR1 SEHNR and CDR2 FQNEAQ (reference sequence). V gave up 0 bases and J gave up 0 bases, with 9 bases separating them.

This clonotype was seen many times. V gene TRBV20-1 combines with J gene TRBJ1-2; no reliable D call. V lost 0 bases and J 3 bases, leaving 11 bases between the germline ends. This CDR3 comprises 14 residues. The germline V gene encodes CDR1 DFQATT and CDR2 SNEGSKA (reference sequence). CDR3 nucleotide sequence: TGCAGTGCTAGAGACCAGGACGGATACTATGGCTACACCTTC. This translates into CSARDQDGYYGYTF.